This T cell receptor beta chain was documented in a study of T cell repertoires in cytomegalovirus infection. Overall study context: Recently identified HLA-C-restricted CMV epitopes were used, and well-studied HLA-B-restricted CMV epitopes were used as well. Signatures in public TCR beta sequences pointed to both CMV infection and matching HLA type. Findings of the study overall: Ex vivo responses were dominated by HLA-C-restricted CMV-specific TCR beta clonotypes.

The germline CDR1 and CDR2 sequences are MNHNS and SASEGT. CDR3 size: 12 residues. The V and J ends lost 7 bases and 4 bases respectively, with 10 bases between them. Using its own MiXCR run on the reads, TCRdb lists one record per CDR3 protein. Altogether some 900,000 distinct CDR3 sequences are present, over 25% being singletons, with the ten largest covering roughly 12%. Comments on this clonotype: What it binds is not known.

This receptor was obtained from a human donor in good health (CMV status not recorded). Some clones in this sample may be carry-over from other donors' samples. V usage is TRBV6-1 and J usage is TRBJ1-1; D possibly corresponds to TRBD1 (5 bases). The source was cultured CD8+ T cells from PBMCs, collected from culture after CMV antigen stimulation. The CDR3 loop is CASKTGITEAFF. The DNA for the CDR3 is TGTGCCAGCAAAACAGGAATCACTGAAGCTTTCTTT.